The T cell receptor beta chain described here comes from a study of CD8 T cells in Susac syndrome. With 8 bases removed from V and 5 bases from J, the gap between germline ends came to 21 bases. This CDR3 spans 14 amino acids. CDR1 and CDR2 (germline): DFQATT, SNEGSKA (reference sequence). After extraction with the RNeasy kit, about 0.5 to 1 ug of the RNA was reverse transcribed using random hexamers. Amplification of the TCR beta CDR3 was carried out by immunoSEQ multiplex PCR, which spanned a total of 54 Vbeta and 13 Jbeta segments. TCRdb processed the immunoSEQ multiplex PCR reads anew with MiXCR; each CDR3 protein has one entry. The data hold a few hundred thousand distinct CDR3 sequences, with about 96% observed a single time.

The rearrangement joins TRBV20-1 to TRBJ2-5; D might be TRBD2 (6 bases). This receptor was taken from a human donor with multiple sclerosis. Sequencing was performed on CD4+ T cells from PBMCs. CDR3: CSSASALGTETQYF. In nucleotides, the CDR3 is TGCAGTTCGGCGAGCGCCCTAGGGACTGAGACCCAGTACTTC.